This TCR beta chain was identified during a study of blood T cells in healthy people across ages. On this clonotype: The junction shows a germline mismatch at one end, possibly a read error.

Alongside a J-beta primer mix, a sample-barcoded 5' primer served in a second PCR lasting about 7 to 11 cycles. TCRdb reprocessed the 5' RACE reads with MiXCR, giving one entry per CDR3 protein. The table includes about 930,000 distinct CDR3 sequences, about 29% detected once. The V gene's germline CDR1 is SGHTA and CDR2 FQGNSA. The CDR3 contains 17 residues. The same sample was also studied in work on T cells of mothers and their children. That work contributes: The yield was over 8.5 million TCR beta CDR3 reads from each mother and around 3.3 million from each child.

The sample taken for sequencing was blood. The chain carries TRBV7-2 and TRBJ2-6, with D tentatively TRBD1 (5 bases). The sequence came from a woman in her thirties or forties in good health. CDR3 nucleotide sequence: TGTGCCAGCAGCTTACAGTCAGCTCGCTCTGGGGCCAAAGTCCTGACTTTC. As protein: CASSLQSARSGAKVLTF.